This entry is about one TCR beta chain. Recruits, aged about 18 to 89 years, lived in roughly 22 US areas. The CDR3 is 11 residues long. The V end lost 6 bases, the J end lost 8 bases, and 11 bases lay between the germline ends. CDR1 is DFQATT and CDR2 is SNEGSKA in the germline V gene (reference sequence). This specimen belongs to a study of blood T cell repertoires in COVID-19. Repertoires were generated with immunoSEQ multiplex PCR, while TCRdb's copy carries only in-frame clones and drops some. The sample has 150,000 to 200,000 clones, approximately 81% seen once. The TCR sequence derives from a woman aged 40 to 55 with acute COVID-19. The genes are TRBV20-1 and TRBJ2-1; tentatively, D is TRBD2 (5 bases). The sample taken for sequencing was PBMCs or T cells enriched from blood (not recorded which). The CDR3 nucleotides read TGCAGTGCGGGAGAAGGGTATGAGCAGTTCTTC. It translates to CSAGEGYEQFF.